This entry lists 26 T cell receptor beta chains sequenced from one sample in a study of blood T cells in healthy people across ages. Alongside a J-beta primer mix, a sample-barcoded 5' primer served in a second PCR lasting about 7 to 12 cycles. TCRdb independently ran MiXCR on the 5' RACE reads; one entry per CDR3 protein. Altogether approximately 1.5 million distinct CDR3 sequences are present, about 35% being singletons, with the ten largest covering roughly 10%. Sequenced input: blood. Receptors originate from a woman younger than 45 in good health.

V and J are TRBV6-1 and TRBJ2-1, with 8 bases that match TRBD1. Per germline, CDR1 MNHNS and CDR2 SASEGT. The V gene end was trimmed by 10 bases and the J gene end by 6 bases; junction bases not matched to a gene: 8. The CDR3 spans 13 residues. CDR3 DNA: TGTGCCAACGGACAGGGCCCTCCCAATGAGCAGTTCTTC. Protein product: CANGQGPPNEQFF.

This clonotype appeared a few times. The chain combines TRBV5-1 with TRBJ2-7; D is possibly TRBD1 or TRBD2 (5 bases each). In germline, CDR1 is SGHRS, CDR2 YFSETQ. The V end lost 4 bases, the J end lost 7 bases, and 18 bases lay between the germline ends. The CDR3 totals 14 residues. The CDR3, as DNA: TGCGCCAGCAGCCCGGATGACGTGGGACCAGAGCAGTACTTC. Translating gives CASSPDDVGPEQYF. Together with reference TRBV5-1 and TRBJ2-7, the CDR3 gives the full variable domain: KAGVTQTPRYLIKTRGQQVTLSCSPISGHRSVSWYQQTPGQGLQFLFEYFSETQRNKGNFPGRFSGRQFSNSRSEMNVSTLELGDSALYLCASSPDDVGPEQYFGPGTRLTVT.

J is TRBJ1-1 and V is TRBV7-2; possible D gene TRBD1, 5 bases. The CDR3 totals 13 residues. Germline CDR1 SGHTA, CDR2 FQGNSA. V lost 5 bases and J 5 bases, leaving 12 bases between the germline ends. The CDR3 region is CASSLRDGTEAFF. Written as DNA, the CDR3 is TGTGCCAGCAGCCTCCGGGACGGAACTGAAGCTTTCTTT. The full variable domain, rest sourced from reference TRBV7-2 and TRBJ1-1, is GAGVSQSPSNKVTEKGKDVELRCDPISGHTALYWYRQSLGQGLEFLIYFQGNSAPDKSGLPSDRFSAERTGGSVSTLTIQRTQQEDSAVYLCASSLRDGTEAFFGQGTRLTVV.

V is TRBV9 and J is TRBJ2-1, with 8 bases fitting TRBD2. This CDR3 has 15 amino acids. Trimming removed 4 bases from V and 7 bases from J; junction bases left unmatched: 10. The germline V gene encodes CDR1 SGDLS and CDR2 YYNGEE. The CDR3 is CASSSGLASMNEQFF. CDR3 DNA sequence: TGTGCCAGCAGCTCCGGACTAGCTAGTATGAATGAGCAGTTCTTC. The whole variable domain, filled in from reference TRBV9 and TRBJ2-1, reads DSGVTQTPKHLITATGQRVTLRCSPRSGDLSVYWYQQSLDQGLQFLIQYYNGEERAKGNILERFSAQQFPDLHSELNLSSLELGDSALYFCASSSGLASMNEQFFGPGTRLTVL.

This chain links TRBV24-1 with TRBJ2-3; unclear D gene. The germline CDR1 and CDR2 sequences are KGHDR and SFDVKD. The CDR3 is made up of 15 amino acids. V was shortened by 0 bases and J by 4 bases, with 10 bases between the two germline ends. The CDR3 loop reads CATSDLGQNADTQYF. The CDR3 coding sequence is TGTGCCACCAGTGATTTGGGGCAAAACGCAGATACGCAGTATTTT.

In this sample, this clonotype turned up a few times. CDR3 nucleotide sequence: TGTGCCAGCAGACCCCCCGGGGACTCCTACGAGCAGTACTTC. It yields the protein CASRPPGDSYEQYF. The chain combines TRBV6-6 with TRBJ2-7, with D possibly TRBD2 on 5 matching bases. CDR1 and CDR2 from the germline V gene are MNHNY and SVGAGI (reference sequence). Trimming removed 6 bases at V and 0 bases at J, with 12 bases between. The CDR3 loop spans 14 amino acids.

The gene calls are TRBV6-5 and TRBJ2-3; possibly TRBD2 for D (6 bases). Trimming pared 7 bases from V and 5 bases from J, leaving 19 bases between. The CDR3 is 15 amino acids. Germline V gene sequence: CDR1 MNHEY, CDR2 SVGAGI. The CDR3 loop reads CASIKRGTSGDTQYF. DNA of the CDR3: TGTGCCAGCATCAAACGCGGGACCTCGGGAGATACGCAGTATTTT.

This clonotype has only a few counts. The V gene is TRBV29-1, the J gene TRBJ1-2, with TRBD1 matching over 8 bases. V lost 3 bases and J lost 7; bases outside the gene matches: 7. The CDR3 consists of 13 residues. Germline CDR1 is SQVTM and CDR2 is ANQGSEA. The CDR3 DNA reads as TGCAGCGTTGATGGACAGGGAGAGACTGGCTACACCTTC. Encoded protein: CSVDGQGETGYTF.

Only a few counts were recorded for this clonotype. The gene calls are TRBV28 and TRBJ2-5; 8 nucleotides agree with TRBD2. V was pared by 7 bases and J by 5 bases, with 21 bases of the junction left unmatched. Germline lookup yields CDR1 MDHEN and CDR2 SYDVKM. The length of the CDR3 is 18 residues. The CDR3 loop reads CASNLPSSGGTGGETQYF. The CDR3 coding sequence is TGTGCCAGCAACCTGCCGTCCAGCGGAGGGACGGGAGGGGAGACCCAGTACTTC.

This clonotype was found a few times. The V and J genes are TRBV4-1 and TRBJ2-5; TRBD2 is a possible D gene (7 bases). CDR3 size: 17 residues. The V and J ends lost 1 base and 5 bases respectively, with 20 bases between them. Germline assignment: CDR1 MGHRA and CDR2 YSYEKL. The CDR3 reads CASSQGRLGGAGETQYF. CDR3 in DNA: TGCGCCAGCAGCCAAGGTCGTCTAGGGGGGGCTGGGGAGACCCAGTACTTC.

CDR3 DNA: TGTGCCAGCAGTTTTACTAGCGGGCGGGGGAGCACAGATACGCAGTATTTT. This translates into CASSFTSGRGSTDTQYF. The rearrangement links TRBV7-2 to TRBJ2-3, with 9 bases matching TRBD2. The CDR3 extends over 17 amino acids. Germline V gene lookup returns CDR1 SGHTA and CDR2 FQGNSA. J lost 0 bases, V lost 6 bases, and 10 bases had no gene match.

This clonotype appeared a few times. The chain's CDR3 is CASSSFTGGSYEQYF. For the CDR3, the DNA is TGTGCCAGCAGTTCCTTTACAGGGGGCTCCTACGAGCAGTACTTC. The chain has TRBV12-3 or TRBV12-4 and TRBJ2-7, with TRBD1 matching 8 bases. Germline trimming cut 4 bases from V and 0 bases from J; bases unmatched to any gene: 5. The CDR3 contains 15 residues.

This clonotype was seen a few times. This sequence joins TRBV5-4 and TRBJ2-3, with D tentatively TRBD1 (5 bases). V lost 6 bases, J lost 1 base, and 9 bases lay in between. Germline lookup yields CDR1 SGHNT and CDR2 YYREEE (reference sequence). The CDR3 contains 13 residues. The CDR3 bases are TGTGCCAGCATAGAAGGGGGCACAGATACGCAGTATTTT. Translating it yields CASIEGGTDTQYF. Based on the CDR3 plus reference TRBV5-4 and TRBJ2-3, the full variable domain is ETGVTQSPTHLIKTRGQQVTLRCSSQSGHNTVSWYQQALGQGPQFIFQYYREEENGRGNFPPRFSGLQFPNYSSELNVNALELDDSALYLCASIEGGTDTQYFGPGTRLTVL.

The table lists this clonotype with a few counts. DNA for the CDR3: TGCGCCACCCGCAGGGCACAGTCGACCTACGAGCAGTACTTC. It translates to CATRRAQSTYEQYF. The V gene is TRBV5-1, the J gene TRBJ2-5, with TRBD1 as a possible D gene (5 bases). The end of the DNA aligns better with TRBJ2-7, so the J call may be wrong. The CDR3 has 14 residues. The germline V gene has CDR1 SGHRS and CDR2 YFSETQ.

V is TRBV4-1 and J is TRBJ1-3; D is possibly TRBD1 (5 bases). CDR1 is MGHRA and CDR2 is YSYEKL in the germline V gene. The ends were cut back, 3 bases at V and 4 bases at J, with 13 bases in the middle. CDR3 length: 15 amino acids. The CDR3 region is CASSHREGEGNTIYF. The CDR3 nucleotides are TGCGCCAGCAGCCACCGCGAAGGGGAGGGAAACACCATATATTTT.

The rearrangement uses TRBV20-1 and TRBJ2-7, with D perhaps matching TRBD1 (5 bases). The germline V and J ends were trimmed by 3 bases and 1 base, with 19 bases remaining between them. CDR3 length equals 16 residues. Germline CDR1 is DFQATT and CDR2 is SNEGSKA (reference sequence). CDR3 sequence: CSARRPPDTTSYEQYF. For the CDR3, the DNA is TGCAGTGCTAGGCGTCCACCGGACACCACGTCCTACGAGCAGTACTTC.

The table lists this clonotype with a few counts. The chain is built from TRBV7-2 and TRBJ2-1, with TRBD2 as a possible D gene (5 bases). The germline V and J ends were trimmed by 1 base and 7 bases, with 11 bases remaining between them. The CDR3 runs 14 residues. The germline V gene has CDR1 SGHTA and CDR2 FQGNSA. The CDR3 region is CASSLEWRRNEQFF. CDR3 nucleotide sequence: TGTGCCAGCAGCTTAGAGTGGAGGCGGAATGAGCAGTTCTTC.

The chain couples TRBV7-9 to TRBJ1-1; 10 bases agree with TRBD1. CDR3 length: 15 amino acids. The ends lost 5 bases at V and 6 bases at J; junction bases unmatched: 9. CDR1 SEHNR and CDR2 FQNEAQ come from the germline V gene (reference sequence). In DNA form, the CDR3 reads TGTGCCAGCAGCCGGCTGTGGGACAGGGGTGCTGAAGCTTTCTTT. Protein: CASSRLWDRGAEAFF.

The chain joins TRBV4-1 to TRBJ2-7; D unresolved. Germline V lookup: CDR1 MGHRA, CDR2 YSYEKL. This CDR3 has 18 residues. V shed 3 bases and J shed 2 bases, with 23 bases lying between them. CDR3 sequence: CASSQEPPARAAPYEQYF. For the CDR3, the DNA is TGCGCCAGCAGCCAGGAACCCCCAGCTCGGGCGGCCCCCTACGAGCAGTACTTC.

This clonotype was detected only once. V gene TRBV9 combines with J gene TRBJ2-7; D remains unclear. Judging by the DNA end, TRBJ2-5 fits better; the J call may be wrong. The V gene's germline CDR1 is SGDLS and CDR2 YYNGEE. CDR3 length equals 14 residues. The DNA for the CDR3 is TGTGCCAGCAGCGTAGGCCAGGAGCTCCGGACCCAGTACTTC. Encoded protein: CASSVGQELRTQYF.

This clonotype was detected only a few times. The rearrangement links TRBV6-2 or TRBV6-3 to TRBJ2-1; D gene unclear. Germline V gene lookup returns CDR1 MNHEY and CDR2 SVGEGT. The CDR3 is 17 amino acids. V was shortened by 3 bases and J by 3 bases, with 18 bases between the two germline ends. In DNA form, the CDR3 reads TGTGCCAGCAGTTATCCGTCGTCTGGCGGTATCTACAATGAGCAGTTCTTC. Protein product: CASSYPSSGGIYNEQFF.

The V gene is TRBV20-1, the J gene TRBJ2-5; unclear D gene. V was trimmed by 0 bases and J by 4 bases, leaving 6 bases between them. The CDR3 runs to 12 residues. The germline CDR1 and CDR2 sequences are DFQATT and SNEGSKA (reference sequence). The CDR3 nucleotides read TGCAGTGCTAGAGATCACCCAGAGACCCAGTACTTC. Encoded protein: CSARDHPETQYF.

Note on this clonotype: It may be a read error: a sequence one base away is much more abundant. This CDR3 fails to terminate in the conserved phenylalanine or tryptophan, so it likely reflects a read error. This chain uses TRBV12-3 or TRBV12-4 with TRBJ2-7; 7 bases agree with TRBD2. The CDR3 covers 13 residues. The CDR3 coding sequence is TGTGCCAGCAGTCTAGCGGAAACCTACGAGCAGTACTCC. This codes for CASSLAETYEQYS.

This clonotype was detected ten times or more. The genes are TRBV10-1 and TRBJ2-1; 14 bases are shared with TRBD2. The CDR3 consists of 16 residues. V shed 6 bases, J shed 10 bases, and the junction held 11 bases outside the gene matches. Germline V gene lookup returns CDR1 WNHNN and CDR2 SYGVQD (reference sequence). CDR3 coding DNA: TGCGCCAGCAGCCCACCGGGACTAGCGGGAGTCGGCGAGCAGTTCTTC. Amino acid sequence: CASSPPGLAGVGEQFF.

This chain uses TRBV12-3 or TRBV12-4 with TRBJ2-2; 9 bases are a match to TRBD1. V shed 4 bases and J 6 bases; nucleotides not matched to a gene: 9. The CDR3 covers 16 residues. CDR3 DNA: TGTGCCAGCAGTTCTTCCAACAGGGGGCATGCCGGGGAGCTGTTTTTT. As protein: CASSSSNRGHAGELFF.

Only a few counts were recorded for this clonotype. The CDR3 here is CASSPGERYEQYF. DNA for the CDR3: TGTGCCAGCTCACCAGGGGAGCGCTACGAGCAGTACTTC. V and J are TRBV18 and TRBJ2-7; a possible D gene is TRBD2 (5 bases). CDR3 length equals 13 residues. Germline V gene data show CDR1 as KGHSH and CDR2 as LQKENI. V lost 2 bases, J lost 3 bases, and 8 bases lay in between.